The T cell receptor (beta chain) under discussion was sequenced for a study of T-cell reconstitution after alpha-beta-depleted transplantation in children. Study findings and constraints: After one year, T-cell counts and TCRbeta diversity mostly came from new T cells. About two months after transplant, alpha-beta T cells reportedly came from several hundred expanded graft clones.

The library targeted TCRbeta and was prepared with unique molecular identifiers. A single record per CDR3 protein comes from TCRdb applying MiXCR to the PCR reads. The sample includes about 300,000 distinct CDR3 sequences, 6% to 10% of them seen just once. This clonotype was observed a few times. Its antigen is as yet unknown. V lost 5 bases and J lost 8, with 10 bases in between. This CDR3 spans 12 amino acids. Germline lookup yields CDR1 SGHTA and CDR2 FQGNSA. The V and J genes are TRBV7-2 and TRBJ1-3; a possible D gene is TRBD1 (6 bases). The starting material was peripheral blood, obtained 360 days after TCRalphabeta/CD19-depleted stem cell transplant. This sequence originates from a female patient aged 2-10 years who had a stem cell transplant for Fanconi anemia, so the T cells may come from the graft donor. CDR3 in amino acids: CASSQPGDTIYF. The CDR3 region has the DNA TGTGCCAGCAGCCAACCAGGGGACACCATATATTTT.